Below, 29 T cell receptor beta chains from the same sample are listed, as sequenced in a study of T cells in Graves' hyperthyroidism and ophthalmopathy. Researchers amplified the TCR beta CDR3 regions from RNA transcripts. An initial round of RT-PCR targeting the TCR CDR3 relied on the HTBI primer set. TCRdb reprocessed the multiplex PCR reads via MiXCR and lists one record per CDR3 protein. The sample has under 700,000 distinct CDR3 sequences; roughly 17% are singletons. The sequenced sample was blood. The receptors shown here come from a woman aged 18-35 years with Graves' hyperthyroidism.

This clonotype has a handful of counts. CDR3 loop: CASSYASGGQETQYF. For the CDR3, the DNA is TGTGCCAGCAGTTACGCTAGCGGGGGCCAAGAGACCCAGTACTTC. The rearrangement joins TRBV6-5 to TRBJ2-5, with TRBD2 matching 10 bases. The germline CDR1 and CDR2 sequences are MNHEY and SVGAGI. The CDR3 has 15 amino acids. With V trimmed by 2 bases and J by 1 base, 1 base remained unmatched.

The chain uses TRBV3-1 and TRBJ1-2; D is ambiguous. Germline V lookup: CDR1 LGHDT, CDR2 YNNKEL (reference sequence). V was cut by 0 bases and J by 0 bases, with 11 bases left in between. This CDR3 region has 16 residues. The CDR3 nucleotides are TGTGCCAGCAGCCAAGATTTCGTGGGAGCTAACTATGGCTACACCTTC. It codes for CASSQDFVGANYGYTF.

CDR3 in amino acids: CAPQKIGGHTGTSGRGDSYNEQFF. The CDR3 region has the DNA TGTGCCCCTCAAAAGATAGGGGGACATACCGGGACTAGCGGGAGGGGGGACTCCTACAATGAGCAGTTCTTC. The V call is TRBV11-3, the J call TRBJ2-1, with TRBD2 matching 16 bases. The CDR3 is 24 residues long. The V segment lost 11 bases and the J segment 0 bases; nucleotides outside the gene matches: 28. Germline CDR1 SGHNT, CDR2 YENEEA. Drawing the rest from reference TRBV11-3 and TRBJ2-1, the complete variable domain is EAGVVQSPRYKIIEKKQPVAFWCNPISGHNTLYWYLQNLGQGPELLIRYENEEAVDDSQLPKDRFSAERLKGVDSTLKIQPAELGDSAVYLCAPQKIGGHTGTSGRGDSYNEQFFGPGTRLTVL.

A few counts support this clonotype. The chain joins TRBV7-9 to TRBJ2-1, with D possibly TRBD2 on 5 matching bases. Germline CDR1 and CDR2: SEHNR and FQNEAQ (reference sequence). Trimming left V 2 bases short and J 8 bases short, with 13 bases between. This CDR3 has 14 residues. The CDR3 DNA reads TGTGCCAGCAGCTTACACGGGGTAAACGATGAGCAGTTCTTC. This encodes CASSLHGVNDEQFF.

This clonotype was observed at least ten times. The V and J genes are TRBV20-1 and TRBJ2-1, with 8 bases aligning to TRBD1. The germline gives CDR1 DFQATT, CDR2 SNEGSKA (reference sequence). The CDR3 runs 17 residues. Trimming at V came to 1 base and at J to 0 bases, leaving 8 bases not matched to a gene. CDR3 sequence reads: CSARGGRGLGSYNEQFF. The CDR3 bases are TGCAGTGCTAGAGGCGGCAGGGGGCTCGGCTCCTACAATGAGCAGTTCTTC.

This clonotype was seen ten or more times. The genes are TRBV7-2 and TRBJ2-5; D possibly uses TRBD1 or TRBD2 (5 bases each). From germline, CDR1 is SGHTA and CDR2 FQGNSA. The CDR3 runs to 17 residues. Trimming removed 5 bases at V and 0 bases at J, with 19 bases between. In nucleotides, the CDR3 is TGTGCCAGCAGCAGCGACTTGGGGACCACCGACCAAGAGACCCAGTACTTC. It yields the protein CASSSDLGTTDQETQYF.

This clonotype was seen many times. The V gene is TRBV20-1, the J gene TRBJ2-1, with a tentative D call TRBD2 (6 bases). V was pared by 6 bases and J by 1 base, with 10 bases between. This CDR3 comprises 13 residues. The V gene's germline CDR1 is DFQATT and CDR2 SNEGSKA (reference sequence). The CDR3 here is CSAAGISYNEQFF. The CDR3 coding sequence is TGCAGTGCCGCGGGGATTTCCTACAATGAGCAGTTCTTC.

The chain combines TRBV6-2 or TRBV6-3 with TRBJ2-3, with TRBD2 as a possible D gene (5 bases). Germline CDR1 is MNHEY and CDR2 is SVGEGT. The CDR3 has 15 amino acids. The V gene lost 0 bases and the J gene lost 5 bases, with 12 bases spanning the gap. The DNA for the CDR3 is TGTGCCAGCAGTTACTCGAGGCTAGCAGAAGATACGCAGTATTTT. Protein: CASSYSRLAEDTQYF.

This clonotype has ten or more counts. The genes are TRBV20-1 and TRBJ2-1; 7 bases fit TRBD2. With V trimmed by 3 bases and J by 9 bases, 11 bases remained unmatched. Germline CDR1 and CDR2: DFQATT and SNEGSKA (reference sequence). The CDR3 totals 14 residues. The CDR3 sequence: CSASHAISGGEQFF. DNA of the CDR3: TGCAGTGCTAGTCATGCCATCTCGGGAGGTGAGCAGTTCTTC.

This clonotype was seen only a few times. The CDR3 DNA is TGTGCCAGCAGACGAACCGGGACTAGCGGGAGGGGCTCCTACAATGAGCAGTTCTTC. This sequence encodes CASRRTGTSGRGSYNEQFF. V gene TRBV7-9 combines with J gene TRBJ2-1; TRBD2 matches at 16 bases. This CDR3 is 19 amino acids long. Germline loops: CDR1 SEHNR, CDR2 FQNEAQ (reference sequence). After removal of 6 bases from V and 0 bases from J, the junction contained 8 bases not matched to a gene.

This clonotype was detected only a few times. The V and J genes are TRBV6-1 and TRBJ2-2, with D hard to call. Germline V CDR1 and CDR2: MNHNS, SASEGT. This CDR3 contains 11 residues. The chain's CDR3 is CPDGGTGELFF. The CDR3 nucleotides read TGTCCAGACGGCGGTACCGGGGAGCTGTTTTTT.

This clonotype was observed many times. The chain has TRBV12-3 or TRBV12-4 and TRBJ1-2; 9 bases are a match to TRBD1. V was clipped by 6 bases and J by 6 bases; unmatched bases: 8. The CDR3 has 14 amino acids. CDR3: CASSYGTGPNGYTF. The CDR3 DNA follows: TGTGCCAGCAGCTATGGGACAGGGCCCAATGGCTACACCTTC.

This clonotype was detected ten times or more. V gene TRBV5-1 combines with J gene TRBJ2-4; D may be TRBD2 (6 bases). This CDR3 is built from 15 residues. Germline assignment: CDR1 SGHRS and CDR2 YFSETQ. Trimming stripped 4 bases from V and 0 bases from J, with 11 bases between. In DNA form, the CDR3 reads TGCGCCAGCAGCATCGGGAGTACAGCCAAAAACATTCAGTACTTC. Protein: CASSIGSTAKNIQYF.

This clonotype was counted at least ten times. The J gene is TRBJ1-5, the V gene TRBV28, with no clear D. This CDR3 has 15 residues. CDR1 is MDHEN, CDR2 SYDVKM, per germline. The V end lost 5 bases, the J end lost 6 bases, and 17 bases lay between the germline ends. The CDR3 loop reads CASSPSEGLGQPQHF. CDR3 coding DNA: TGTGCCAGCAGTCCCAGTGAAGGATTGGGTCAGCCCCAGCATTTT.

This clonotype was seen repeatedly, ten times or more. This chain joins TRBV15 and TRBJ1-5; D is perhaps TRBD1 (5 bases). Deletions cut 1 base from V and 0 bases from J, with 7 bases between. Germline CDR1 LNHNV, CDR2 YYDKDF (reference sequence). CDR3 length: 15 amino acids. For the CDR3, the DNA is TGTGCCACCAGCAGAGGACAGCCTAGCAATCAGCCCCAGCATTTT. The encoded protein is CATSRGQPSNQPQHF.

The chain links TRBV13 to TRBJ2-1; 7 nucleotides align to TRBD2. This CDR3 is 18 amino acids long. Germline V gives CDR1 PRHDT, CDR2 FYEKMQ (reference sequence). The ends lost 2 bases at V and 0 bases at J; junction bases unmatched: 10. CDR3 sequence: CASSLRPKTSSSYNEQFF. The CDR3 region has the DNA TGTGCCAGCAGCTTACGACCCAAGACTAGCTCCTCCTACAATGAGCAGTTCTTC.

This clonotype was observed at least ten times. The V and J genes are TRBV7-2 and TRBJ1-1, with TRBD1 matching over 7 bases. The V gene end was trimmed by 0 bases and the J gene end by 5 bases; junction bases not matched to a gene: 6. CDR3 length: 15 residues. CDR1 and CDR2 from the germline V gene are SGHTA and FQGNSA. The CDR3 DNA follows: TGTGCCAGCAGCTTAGCCTTAGGGGGCGGAACTGAAGCTTTCTTT. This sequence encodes CASSLALGGGTEAFF.

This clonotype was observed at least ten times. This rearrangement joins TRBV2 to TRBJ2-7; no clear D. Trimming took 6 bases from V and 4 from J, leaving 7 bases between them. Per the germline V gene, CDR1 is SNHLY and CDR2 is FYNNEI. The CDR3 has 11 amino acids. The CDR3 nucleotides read TGTGCCAGCAGCGTTCAGTACGAGCAGTACTTC. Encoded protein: CASSVQYEQYF.

This CDR3 is CASSRDISDEAFF. The DNA for the CDR3 is TGTGCCAGCAGCCGCGACATTTCAGATGAAGCTTTCTTT. V gene TRBV14 combines with J gene TRBJ1-1; D gene ambiguous. Deletions cut 4 bases from V and 7 bases from J, with 13 bases between. Germline V CDR1 and CDR2: SGHDN, FVKESK. There are 13 residues in the CDR3.

The CDR3 spells CASTPGGGRNSPLHF. In DNA form, the CDR3 reads TGTGCCAGCACGCCAGGGGGGGGGCGCAATTCACCCCTCCACTTT. The chain couples TRBV7-2 to TRBJ1-6; 7 positions match TRBD1. The V and J ends lost 7 bases and 7 bases, in that order; junction bases with no gene match: 10. This CDR3 is 15 amino acids long. The germline CDR1 and CDR2 sequences are SGHTA and FQGNSA.

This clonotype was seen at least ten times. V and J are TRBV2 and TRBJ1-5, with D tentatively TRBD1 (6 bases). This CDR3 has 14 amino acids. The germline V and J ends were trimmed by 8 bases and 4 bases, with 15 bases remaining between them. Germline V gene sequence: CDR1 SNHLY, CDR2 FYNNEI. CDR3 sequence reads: CASRTGGWNQPQHF. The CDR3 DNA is TGTGCCAGCCGAACGGGGGGCTGGAATCAGCCCCAGCATTTT. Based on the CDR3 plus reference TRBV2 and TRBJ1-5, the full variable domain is EPEVTQTPSHQVTQMGQEVILRCVPISNHLYFYWYRQILGQKVEFLVSFYNNEISEKSEIFDDQFSVERPDGSNFTLKIRSTKLEDSAMYFCASRTGGWNQPQHFGDGTRLSIL.

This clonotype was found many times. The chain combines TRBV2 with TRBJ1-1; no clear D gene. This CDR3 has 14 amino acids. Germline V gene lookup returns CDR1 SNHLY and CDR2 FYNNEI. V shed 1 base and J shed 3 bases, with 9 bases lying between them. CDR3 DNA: TGTGCCAGCAGTGAAGAGGGTAAAGACACTGAAGCTTTCTTT. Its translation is CASSEEGKDTEAFF.

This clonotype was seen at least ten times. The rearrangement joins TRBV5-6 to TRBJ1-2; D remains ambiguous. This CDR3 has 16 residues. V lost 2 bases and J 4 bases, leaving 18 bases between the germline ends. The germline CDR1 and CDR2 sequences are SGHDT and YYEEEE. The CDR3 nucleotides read TGTGCCAGCAGCTTACCCGGTGGCTATCCGCGCTATGGCTACACCTTC. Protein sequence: CASSLPGGYPRYGYTF. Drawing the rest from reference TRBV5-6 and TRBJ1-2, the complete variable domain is DAGVTQSPTHLIKTRGQQVTLRCSPKSGHDTVSWYQQALGQGPQFIFQYYEEEERQRGNFPDRFSGHQFPNYSSELNVNALLLGDSALYLCASSLPGGYPRYGYTFGSGTRLTVV.

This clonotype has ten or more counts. The CDR3 sequence: CASSVGSQFF. The CDR3 DNA reads as TGTGCCAGCAGTGTCGGGTCGCAGTTCTTC. This sequence joins TRBV2 and TRBJ2-1; no reliable D call. Trimming took off 4 bases at V and 12 bases at J, with 7 bases between the two ends. Germline CDR1 reads SNHLY; CDR2 reads FYNNEI. The CDR3 is made up of 10 amino acids.

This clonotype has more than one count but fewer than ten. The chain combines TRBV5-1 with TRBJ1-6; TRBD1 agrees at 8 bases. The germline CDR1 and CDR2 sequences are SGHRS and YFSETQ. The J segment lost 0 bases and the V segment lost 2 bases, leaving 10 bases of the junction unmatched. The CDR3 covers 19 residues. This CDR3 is CASSFLRQGQSSYNSPLHF. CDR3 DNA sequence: TGCGCCAGCAGCTTTCTCCGACAGGGGCAGAGCTCCTATAATTCACCCCTCCACTTT.

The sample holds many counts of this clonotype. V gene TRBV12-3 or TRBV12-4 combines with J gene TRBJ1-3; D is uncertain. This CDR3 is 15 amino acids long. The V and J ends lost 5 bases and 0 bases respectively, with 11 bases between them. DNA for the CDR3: TGTGCCAGCAGTCCACGGACGCGCTCTGGAAACACCATATATTTT. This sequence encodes CASSPRTRSGNTIYF.

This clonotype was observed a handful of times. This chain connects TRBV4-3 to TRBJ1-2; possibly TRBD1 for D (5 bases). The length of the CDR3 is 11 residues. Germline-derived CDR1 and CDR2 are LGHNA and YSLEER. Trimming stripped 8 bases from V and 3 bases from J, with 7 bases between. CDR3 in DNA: TGCGCCAGCGGGGGACACTATGGCTACACCTTC. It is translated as CASGGHYGYTF.

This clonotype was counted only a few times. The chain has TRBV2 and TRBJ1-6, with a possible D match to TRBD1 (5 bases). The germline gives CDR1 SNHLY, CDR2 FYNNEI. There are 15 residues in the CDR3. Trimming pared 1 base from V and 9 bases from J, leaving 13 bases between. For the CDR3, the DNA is TGTGCCAGCAGTGAAGGTGGGGGATCTAGTTCACCCCTCCACTTT. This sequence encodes CASSEGGGSSSPLHF.

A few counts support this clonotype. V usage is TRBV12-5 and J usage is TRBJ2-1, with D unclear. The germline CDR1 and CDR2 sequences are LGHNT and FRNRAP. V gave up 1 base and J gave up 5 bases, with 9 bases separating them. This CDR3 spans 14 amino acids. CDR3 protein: CASGLDESDNEQFF. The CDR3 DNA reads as TGTGCTAGTGGTTTGGACGAATCCGACAATGAGCAGTTCTTC.